The 4 T cell receptor beta chains in this list originate from one sample, sequenced in a study of blood T cell repertoires in COVID-19. Here immunoSEQ multiplex PCR was the method, and the copy in TCRdb shows in-frame clones only, minus some. The sample shows fewer than 25,000 clones, 70% to 90% of them seen only once. The sample comprised peripheral blood. These receptors originate from a woman over 75 with active or convalescent COVID-19.

To note about this clone: Other DNA variants within this sample encode the same CDR3. The rearrangement links TRBV2 to TRBJ1-5; 9 bases match TRBD1. Germline assignment: CDR1 SNHLY and CDR2 FYNNEI. CDR3 length: 15 amino acids. Losses at the gene ends were 6 bases for V and 2 bases for J; bases not matched to a gene: 5. The CDR3 DNA sequence: TGTGCCAGCAGGAGGACAGGGGTCGGCAATCAGCCCCAGCATTTT. Its protein product is CASRRTGVGNQPQHF.

The genes are TRBV30 and TRBJ1-1; D is undetermined. Trimming removed 1 base from V and 6 bases from J, with 15 bases in between. The CDR3 is 14 amino acids. Per germline, CDR1 GTSNPN and CDR2 SVGIG (reference sequence). The CDR3 nucleotides read TGTGCCTGGAGTGGGGAGGAGAAGCAGGCTGAAGCTTTCTTT. Its protein is CAWSGEEKQAEAFF.

In the case of this clone: Other DNA sequences from this sample encode an identical CDR3 as well. The genes are TRBV4-2 and TRBJ2-1; 8 bases align to TRBD2. The junction had 4 bases not matched to a gene; V was cut back by 3 bases and J by 0 bases. This CDR3 spans 16 amino acids. CDR1 and CDR2 (germline): LGHNA, YNFKEQ. The CDR3 region is CASSQASGSSYNEQFF. The CDR3 DNA sequence: TGTGCCAGCAGCCAGGCAAGCGGGAGCTCCTACAATGAGCAGTTCTTC.

This sequence joins TRBV28 and TRBJ2-7, with 9 bases that match TRBD2. Germline V lookup: CDR1 MDHEN, CDR2 SYDVKM. This CDR3 has 14 residues. Trimming removed 6 bases from V and 1 base from J; junction bases left unmatched: 4. The CDR3 reads CASSPAGGSYEQYF. Here the CDR3 DNA reads TGTGCCAGCAGCCCAGCGGGGGGTTCCTACGAGCAGTACTTC.